One and the same sample provided the 30 T cell receptor beta chains below, sequenced in a study of cytomegalovirus exposure and HLA in healthy donors (TCRdb year 2017). The library was generated by the immunoSEQ multiplex PCR assay. For the multiplex PCR, a mixture combining 60 forward primers for TCR Vbeta segments and 13 reverse primers for TCR Jbeta segments was used. Here the immuneACCESS table is served through TCRdb, limited to in-frame sequences with V and J called. Missing clones are a known gap in these copies; in checked studies unresolved V genes cover under half, and the rest lacks a known reason. The sample includes under 200,000 clones, with approximately 80% observed a single time. The ten largest clones take up approximately 1.2% of the sample. Sequenced sample: PBMCs. The receptors stem from a man aged 30 to 45 in good health and CMV-seronegative.

The genes are TRBV6-4 and TRBJ1-2; possible D gene TRBD1, 5 bases. CDR1 MRHNA and CDR2 SNTAGT come from the germline V gene. The ends were cut back, 4 bases at V and 4 bases at J, with 13 bases in the middle. The CDR3 is made up of 14 amino acids. Here the CDR3 reads CASSAEQAGYGYTF. CDR3 bases: TGTGCCAGCAGTGCTGAACAGGCTGGCTATGGCTACACCTTC.

There are a few counts of this clone. The V gene is TRBV30, the J gene TRBJ2-7; D remains ambiguous. CDR3 length: 11 residues. Trimming removed 3 bases at V and 7 bases at J, with 10 bases between. Germline CDR1 GTSNPN, CDR2 SVGIG (reference sequence). CDR3 region: CAWSGVREQYF. The CDR3 coding sequence is TGTGCCTGGAGCGGAGTGAGGGAGCAGTACTTC.

The chain is built from TRBV7-2 and TRBJ2-7; 10 nucleotides agree with TRBD2. The CDR3 has 15 residues. J was trimmed by 4 bases and V by 2 bases; bases with no gene match: 5. Germline V gene lookup returns CDR1 SGHTA and CDR2 FQGNSA. CDR3 DNA: TGTGCCAGCAGCTTAAGACTAGCGGGCCTTTACGAGCAGTACTTC. As protein: CASSLRLAGLYEQYF.

This clone was seen only a few times. V and J are TRBV5-6 and TRBJ2-1; TRBD2 is a possible D gene (6 bases). The CDR3 has 17 residues. CDR1 and CDR2 from the germline V gene are SGHDT and YYEEEE. Trimming pared 4 bases from V and 7 bases from J, leaving 24 bases between. The CDR3 DNA sequence: TGTGCCAGCAGCGCCCCCGTAGGACTACGACTAGGGAATGAGCAGTTCTTC. This gives the protein CASSAPVGLRLGNEQFF.

The chain joins TRBV7-6 to TRBJ2-7, with D perhaps matching TRBD1 (5 bases). This CDR3 comprises 13 residues. V was trimmed by 6 bases and J by 2 bases, leaving 11 bases between them. Germline-derived CDR1 and CDR2 are SGHVS and FNYEAQ. The CDR3 nucleotides read TGTGCCAGCAGTCAACAGGCACCCTACGAGCAGTACTTC. Protein product: CASSQQAPYEQYF.

The genes are TRBV7-9 and TRBJ2-7, with TRBD2 matching over 10 bases. Germline V gene sequence: CDR1 SEHNR, CDR2 FQNEAQ (reference sequence). The CDR3 is made up of 14 amino acids. Unmatched junction bases numbered 7, after V lost 4 bases and J lost 7 bases. The DNA of the CDR3 is TGTGCCAGCAGCTACCCGGGACTAGCGAAAGAGCAGTACTTC. Translating gives CASSYPGLAKEQYF.

The count of this clone is one. In DNA form, the CDR3 reads TGTGCCAGCAGCTTAGTTTCGACTAGCGGGAGTAACGAGCAGTACTTC. It codes for CASSLVSTSGSNEQYF. The genes are TRBV11-2 and TRBJ2-7, with TRBD2 identical over 12 bases. The V gene's germline CDR1 is SGHAT and CDR2 FQNNGV. This CDR3 is built from 16 residues. With 1 base clipped from V and 5 bases from J, the junction kept 6 bases outside the gene matches.

J is TRBJ1-5 and V is TRBV4-3; D might be TRBD1 (5 bases). This CDR3 comprises 15 residues. CDR1 and CDR2 (germline): LGHNA, YSLEER. V was trimmed by 0 bases and J by 9 bases, leaving 15 bases between them. The CDR3, as DNA: TGCGCCAGCAGCCAAGATTTATCGATGGGGGGGCCCCAGCATTTT. Its translation: CASSQDLSMGGPQHF.

The V call is TRBV10-1, the J call TRBJ2-1, with a tentative D call TRBD2 (5 bases). Germline lookup yields CDR1 WNHNN and CDR2 SYGVQD (reference sequence). V was cut by 6 bases and J by 16 bases, with 13 bases left in between. This CDR3 is 10 amino acids long. The CDR3 here is CASRNSVGFF. The DNA of the CDR3 is TGCGCCAGCAGGAATAGCGTTGGTTTCTTC.

The chain employs TRBV5-1 and TRBJ2-4; TRBD1 matches 9 bases. V trimming: 4 bases; J trimming: 8 bases; junction bases outside the gene matches: 7. This CDR3 contains 14 residues. Germline V gene sequence: CDR1 SGHRS, CDR2 YFSETQ. CDR3 protein: CASSPGTGRHIQYF. The CDR3 DNA follows: TGCGCCAGCAGCCCGGGGACAGGGCGTCACATTCAGTACTTC.

The V call is TRBV27, the J call TRBJ1-3, with D perhaps matching TRBD1 (6 bases). This CDR3 contains 16 residues. The V gene lost 5 bases and the J gene lost 0 bases, with 14 bases spanning the gap. Germline CDR1 is MNHEY and CDR2 is SMNVEV (reference sequence). CDR3 region: CASSRYATGSGNTIYF. DNA for the CDR3: TGTGCCAGCAGTCGTTACGCGACAGGCTCTGGAAACACCATATATTTT.

The gene calls are TRBV7-9 and TRBJ1-2; TRBD1 might be the D (6 bases). The V gene lost 3 bases and the J gene lost 0 bases, with 11 bases spanning the gap. Germline V gene lookup returns CDR1 SEHNR and CDR2 FQNEAQ (reference sequence). CDR3 size: 15 residues. The CDR3 DNA reads as TGTGCCAGCAGCTTCTCACAGGGCTCTAACTATGGCTACACCTTC. Encoded protein: CASSFSQGSNYGYTF.

The chain is built from TRBV30 and TRBJ1-1; D unresolved. The CDR3 spans 13 residues. The V end lost 4 bases, the J end lost 3 bases, and 12 bases lay between the germline ends. The germline V gene encodes CDR1 GTSNPN and CDR2 SVGIG (reference sequence). For the CDR3, the DNA is TGTGCCTGGATTGGGAGGGTGGACACTGAAGCTTTCTTT. Its translation is CAWIGRVDTEAFF.

V and J are TRBV27 and TRBJ2-5; D is unclear. Germline V gives CDR1 MNHEY, CDR2 SMNVEV (reference sequence). The length of the CDR3 is 14 residues. V lost 6 bases and J lost 1, with 12 bases in between. In DNA form, the CDR3 reads TGTGCCAGCAGCAAAAACCTAGGCCAAGAGACCCAGTACTTC. Translating gives CASSKNLGQETQYF.

This clone was seen a few times. CDR3 in amino acids: CASGADPAYEQYF. The CDR3 nucleotides read TGCGCCAGCGGGGCAGATCCCGCCTACGAGCAGTACTTC. This chain connects TRBV5-1 to TRBJ2-7; D may be TRBD1 (5 bases). This CDR3 comprises 13 residues. V lost 7 bases and J lost 2, with 13 bases in between. Per the germline V gene, CDR1 is SGHRS and CDR2 is YFSETQ.

The chain recombines TRBV6-4 with TRBJ1-5; 9 bases are shared with TRBD1. Per germline, CDR1 MRHNA and CDR2 SNTAGT. CDR3 length: 13 amino acids. The V gene end was trimmed by 9 bases and the J gene end by 6 bases; junction bases not matched to a gene: 6. CDR3 sequence reads: CARNGQGIQPQHF. CDR3 sequence (DNA): TGTGCCAGGAACGGACAGGGGATTCAGCCCCAGCATTTT.

The V gene is TRBV4-3, the J gene TRBJ2-7, with TRBD2 matching over 10 bases. The CDR3 loop spans 16 amino acids. J was trimmed by 0 bases and V by 2 bases; bases with no gene match: 4. In germline, CDR1 is LGHNA, CDR2 YSLEER. The CDR3: CASSQSRTSGSYEQYF. The CDR3 DNA is TGCGCCAGCAGCCAATCAAGGACTAGCGGCTCCTACGAGCAGTACTTC.

This sequence joins TRBV2 and TRBJ1-2; tentatively, D is TRBD1 (5 bases). V was clipped by 6 bases and J by 7 bases, with 12 bases between them. Germline V gene sequence: CDR1 SNHLY, CDR2 FYNNEI. This CDR3 is 12 amino acids long. DNA for the CDR3: TGTGCCAGCAGAGAGCAGGGTTTTGGCTACACCTTC. Encoded protein: CASREQGFGYTF.

The chain recombines TRBV27 with TRBJ1-3, with 9 bases identical to TRBD1. The germline CDR1 and CDR2 sequences are MNHEY and SMNVEV (reference sequence). V shed 3 bases and J 7 bases; nucleotides not matched to a gene: 7. The CDR3 sequence is 15 residues long. The CDR3 loop is CASSFSGQGSNTIYF. The CDR3 nucleotides read TGTGCCAGCAGTTTTTCTGGACAGGGGTCTAACACCATATATTTT.

The CDR3 DNA reads as TGTGCCAGCAGCGCAGCCGGGACATACAATCAGCCCCAGCATTTT. It encodes CASSAAGTYNQPQHF. This chain links TRBV9 with TRBJ1-5, with D possibly TRBD1 on 6 matching bases. This CDR3 has 15 amino acids. The V end was cut by 3 bases, the J end by 3 bases, with 13 bases between. Per the germline V gene, CDR1 is SGDLS and CDR2 is YYNGEE. The full variable domain, its missing parts supplied by reference TRBV9 and TRBJ1-5, is DSGVTQTPKHLITATGQRVTLRCSPRSGDLSVYWYQQSLDQGLQFLIQYYNGEERAKGNILERFSAQQFPDLHSELNLSSLELGDSALYFCASSAAGTYNQPQHFGDGTRLSIL.

V gene TRBV30 combines with J gene TRBJ2-7, with TRBD1 as a possible D gene (5 bases). The germline gives CDR1 GTSNPN, CDR2 SVGIG (reference sequence). CDR3 length: 13 residues. The V gene lost 7 bases and the J gene lost 3 bases, with 16 bases spanning the gap. CDR3 protein: CAYTAAGFYEQYF. Here the CDR3 DNA reads TGTGCCTACACTGCCGCAGGGTTCTACGAGCAGTACTTC.

CDR3 loop: CASTGGLKETQYF. In DNA form, the CDR3 reads TGTGCCAGCACGGGGGGGCTGAAAGAGACCCAGTACTTC. The rearrangement joins TRBV2 to TRBJ2-5; 8 positions agree with TRBD2. This CDR3 has 13 amino acids. The germline CDR1 and CDR2 sequences are SNHLY and FYNNEI. V was clipped by 7 bases and J by 3 bases; unmatched bases: 4.

The V call is TRBV6-5, the J call TRBJ2-5; 9 nucleotides line up with TRBD1. V was clipped by 6 bases and J by 9 bases; unmatched bases: 11. CDR3 size: 14 residues. Germline values: CDR1 MNHEY, CDR2 SVGAGI. CDR3 amino acids: CASRTGTGILAQYF. CDR3 DNA sequence: TGTGCCAGCAGAACGGGGACAGGGATACTGGCCCAGTACTTC.

As to this clone: At one of its ends the junction is not consistent with the germline gene, which may arise from a read error. The chain employs TRBV7-7 and TRBJ2-1, with a tentative D call TRBD2 (5 bases). The CDR3 covers 15 residues. CDR1 is SSHAT, CDR2 FNYEAQ, per germline (reference sequence). In DNA, the CDR3 is TGTGCTAGCAGCTTAGAGCTAGCCCTATACAATGAGCAGTTCTTC. Residues: CASSLELALYNEQFF.

J is TRBJ2-5 and V is TRBV7-3; tentatively, D is TRBD1 (5 bases). The CDR3 runs to 14 residues. V was shortened by 6 bases and J by 3 bases, with 14 bases between the two germline ends. The germline gives CDR1 SGHTA, CDR2 FQGTGA. As DNA, the CDR3 is TGTGCCAGCAGTTCACAGGCTGGGGAAGAGACCCAGTACTTC. It translates to CASSSQAGEETQYF. Variable domain in full (rest from reference TRBV7-3 and TRBJ2-5): GAGVSQTPSNKVTEKGKYVELRCDPISGHTALYWYRQSLGQGPEFLIYFQGTGAADDSGLPNDRFFAVRPEGSVSTLKIQRTERGDSAVYLCASSSQAGEETQYFGPGTRLLVL.

The chain recombines TRBV19 with TRBJ1-4, with D possibly matching TRBD1 (5 bases). The germline CDR1 and CDR2 sequences are LNHDA and SQIVND (reference sequence). The CDR3 runs 17 residues. Trimming stripped 8 bases from V and 0 bases from J, with 19 bases between. Here the CDR3 DNA reads TGTGCCAGTTCAAAGGCGGGACGAACCGCAACTAATGAAAAACTGTTTTTT. It encodes CASSKAGRTATNEKLFF.

V gene TRBV7-9 combines with J gene TRBJ2-3; 8 bases match TRBD2. V trimming: 3 bases; J trimming: 4 bases; junction bases outside the gene matches: 9. This CDR3 spans 16 amino acids. Germline CDR1 reads SEHNR; CDR2 reads FQNEAQ (reference sequence). The CDR3 DNA reads as TGTGCCAGCAGCTTCGAACCGGCGGGAGGTTCAGATACGCAGTATTTT. Amino acid sequence: CASSFEPAGGSDTQYF.

This clone was observed a single time. The CDR3 coding sequence is TGTGCCAGCAGCGCGACAGCCTACGAGCAGTACTTC. Encoded protein: CASSATAYEQYF. The rearrangement joins TRBV5-6 to TRBJ2-7; D possibly corresponds to TRBD1 (5 bases). This CDR3 has 12 amino acids. The V and J ends lost 4 bases and 2 bases respectively, with 7 bases between them. Germline-derived CDR1 and CDR2 are SGHDT and YYEEEE.

In this sample, this clone turned up a few times. The V call is TRBV7-2, the J call TRBJ2-2; D is possibly TRBD2 (7 bases). Per the germline V gene, CDR1 is SGHTA and CDR2 is FQGNSA. This CDR3 comprises 15 residues. The V gene lost 1 base and the J gene lost 5 bases, with 11 bases spanning the gap. This CDR3 reads CASSLGGGRTGELFF. As DNA, the CDR3 is TGTGCCAGCAGCTTAGGGGGGGGGCGGACCGGGGAGCTGTTTTTT.

J is TRBJ1-2 and V is TRBV6-5; D gene ambiguous. The germline gives CDR1 MNHEY, CDR2 SVGAGI. The length of the CDR3 is 14 residues. Trimming took 0 bases from V and 4 from J, leaving 9 bases between them. This CDR3 is CASSYSETPYGYTF. In DNA form, the CDR3 reads TGTGCCAGCAGTTACTCGGAGACTCCCTATGGCTACACCTTC.